This T cell receptor (beta chain) was captured by sequencing in a study of RUNX1 and TCR beta rearrangement in T-cell leukemia (dated by TCRdb to the early 2020s). General notes on the study: The study compared TCR beta rearrangements and CDR3 junctions in some 14 T-ALLs carrying mono-allelic acquired RUNX1 mutations versus about 10 RUNX1 wildtype T-ALLs. RUNX1 mutation status of the T-ALL cases had been determined in an earlier study. RUNX1 wildtype T-ALLs were selected to carry at least incomplete clonal TCR beta rearrangements, enabling D1 versus D2 segment comparison. Every RUNX1 mutation in the mutated group was heterozygous, with some 11 located in the Runt homology domain and a few in the transactivation domain. For comparison with results from a Runx1 knockout mouse model, TCR beta rearrangements in human T-ALL were analyzed. The RUNX1 wildtype T-ALLs were matched on an immature maturation arrest stage, which was defined as the absence of cytoplasmic or surface TCR beta protein. The RUNX1-mutated T-ALLs covered a wider range of maturation arrest stages, including cases that were arrested before TCR beta rearrangement began. TCR rearrangements were assessed by Genescan analysis after EuroClonality multiplex PCR on genomic DNA. The multicentric trials were GRAALL-2003 and GRAALL-2005. The research as a whole found: Clonal TCR beta rearrangements were carried by fewer RUNX1-mutated T-ALLs (roughly 58%) than has been reported for T-ALL generally (over 75%). No significant difference in TCR beta D1 segment usage was found between RUNX1-mutated (roughly 80%) and wildtype (around 61%) T-ALL clonal rearrangements. The number of available clonal rearrangements was too small to assess TCR beta CDR3 length or D segment truncation in T-ALLs. Usage of the TCR beta J1 cluster was similar in RUNX1-mutated and wildtype T-ALLs, showing no significant difference.

This clonotype is labeled large (0.1 to 1%). The antigen this receptor binds is unknown. Base quality data are lacking; no much larger clone is found one base away. Taken from the germline V gene, the CDR1 and CDR2 loops are MNHEY and SVGEGT. The CDR3 sequence holds 15 residues, the cysteine and phenylalanine included. The CDR3 DNA has 45 bases and is translated from base 1. V and J are truncated by 6 bases and 6 bases respectively, leaving an intervening sequence of 18 bases. For oncotyping and quantification of minimal residual disease, T-ALL samples were taken at diagnosis from children and adults treated according to protocol. Library construction relied on PCR. TCRdb lists the instrument as Illumina MiSeq. Characterization of TCR beta DJ and VDJ rearrangements was performed by next generation amplicon sequencing. The published analysis was carried out like this. Amplicon sequencing data were analyzed with the Vidjil software to identify clonal TCR beta rearrangements. Two-tailed Fisher exact tests compared TCR beta rearrangement characteristics between RUNX1-mutated and wildtype groups. TCRdb passed the public sequencing reads through fastp at Q25 and MiXCR, retaining productive beta sequences. Merged by CDR3 protein, the rows form single entries marked with the most common genes and DNA. These V and J calls rely on TCRdb rather than the paper's analysis. Here the sample has some 170 distinct CDR3 sequences; about 47% occur a single time. Roughly 70% of the sample rests with the top ten.

The sequence is built from TRBV6-2 or TRBV6-3 and TRBJ1-3; TRBD1 might be the D gene, on 5 matching bases. The sequence was collected from a female donor with T-cell acute lymphoblastic leukemia. The sequencing input was blood. DNA sequence: TGTGCCAGCAGCCTCATCCAGGGAGGAGAAAACACCATATATTTT. Translated, this gives CASSLIQGGENTIYF.